Below, one TCR beta chain is given with its context. It lacks a known antigen. No much larger clonotype is one base removed from it; base qualities were not supplied. The cohort consisted of fewer than 700 healthy bone marrow donors. Cohort members were all nominally healthy when sampled, although unrecorded immune exposures were likely present. The donor tested CMV seropositive, placing the donor among the 290 or so seropositive members of the cohort. A peripheral blood sample was collected from each donor, and TCR beta sequencing was performed on peripheral blood mononuclear cells. Genomic DNA was extracted from the blood cell samples with the Qiagen DNeasy Blood Extraction Kit. Inclusive of the bounding cysteine and phenylalanine, the CDR3 is 15 residues long. Only the CDR3 DNA is retained, 45 bases long and in frame from the first base. From the germline V gene (reference sequence), CDR1 is LNHDA and CDR2 is SQIVND. V is shortened by 2 bases, J by 7 bases, and the region joining them spans 14 bases.

The library relied on the immunoSEQ multiplex PCR assay. For the multiplex PCR, a mixture combining 60 forward primers for TCR Vbeta segments and 13 reverse primers for TCR Jbeta segments was used. The CDR3 region of rearranged TCR beta genes was amplified from genomic DNA with a multiplex PCR assay. Amplified TCR beta libraries were sequenced as 87-base-pair reads on the Illumina HiSeq System. The original pipeline was this. A later analysis tallied tens of millions of unique TCR beta chains across the 550 to 850 repertoires, and approximately 12 million of those chains were shared by two or more donors. Raw reads were error-corrected and collapsed into unique sequences by a nearest-neighbor algorithm in which closely related sequences were merged to remove PCR and sequencing errors. CDR3 sequences were aligned to IMGT reference sequences to assign V, D and J gene segments. For a sequence to be retained, a match of at least six nucleotides to both a V gene segment and a J gene segment was required. Rearrangements were classified as productive when the CDR3 lacked stop codons and remained in frame with V and J, and all other rearrangements were classified as non-productive. Following IMGT convention, CDR3 was defined as the stretch from the second conserved V-encoded cysteine up to the conserved J-encoded phenylalanine. The earlier analysis of a few hundred of the donors excluded sequences that lacked an unambiguous match to a single V gene segment. In an earlier analysis of several hundred of the donors, V segments were called functional above 56.7% productive rearrangements and were called segregating when the between-donor standard deviation exceeded 5%. A statistical classification framework was developed to diagnose cytomegalovirus status using the catalog of TCR beta chain sequences. A later analysis assigned V and J genes by comparing TCR nucleotide sequences with IMGT/GENE-DB human TR gene sequences. A later analysis assigned CDR3 sequences and most-parsimonious VDJ recombination scenarios with the TCRdist pipeline. In a later analysis, every TCR beta chain was defined by the combination of its CDR3 amino acid sequence and its V-gene family, and reads without a unique V-gene family were dropped. In a later analysis, several hundred highly shared, low-generation-probability nucleotide sequences were removed to address suspected cross-contamination and a sequencing artifact. In a later analysis, a clonal expansion index for each public chain was calculated from normalized within-repertoire ranks of inferred template counts. In a later analysis, generation probabilities were computed using a VDJ recombination model fitted to out-of-frame rearrangements, and the results were checked against IGoR. In a later analysis, hypergeometric tests were used to score TCR-TCR, TCR-HLA and TCR-CMV co-occurrence, with a repertoire-size bias correction applied to TCR pairs. To estimate false discovery rates, a later analysis permuted the HLA or CMV assignments 20 times. In a later analysis, co-occurring TCRs were grouped using DBSCAN, with TCRdist sequence similarity added in when clustering inside HLA-allele-positive subsets. Repertoires with fewer than 30,000 or more than 120,000 public chains were left out of co-occurrence clustering, as were five repertoires with anomalous nucleotide sharing. This is the immuneACCESS table as TCRdb keeps it, with only in-frame sequences that have V and J called. A part of the clones is gone; compared with another copy, unresolved V genes explain less than half, and the rest is unexplained. V and J calls and clone size are as listed in that table; D and trimming were resolved from the DNA. This sample holds 95,000 to 100,000 clones; roughly 76% were observed only once. The top ten clonotypes cover roughly 20% of the sample.

This record belongs to a study of cytomegalovirus exposure and HLA in healthy donors (dated by TCRdb to about 2017). As for the study more broadly: According to an earlier analysis of a few hundred of the donors, about 190 million T cells yielded 100 million or so unique TCR beta sequences and roughly 280 Gb of sequence data. An early release that covered 500 to 800 HLA-typed donors contained about 290 gigabases of sequencing data and about 93 million unique TCR sequences. Of the 300 to 500 genotyped donors, over 80% were placed in the genetic ancestry cluster associated with self-reported Caucasian donors. The study was designed to test whether signatures of past pathogen exposure could be identified by cataloging public T cell receptors. The study used immunosequencing to profile the T cell repertoires of several hundred subjects and linked those repertoires to cytomegalovirus serostatus. Along with the approximately 700-subject first cohort, a separate validation cohort of around 110 different subjects was used. The study combined high-throughput TCR immunosequencing, statistical association of individual TCRs with disease status, and machine learning to predict cytomegalovirus infection status. In a later analysis, previously published TCR beta repertoires from 666 donors were re-analyzed and high-resolution HLA genotyping was added so that TCR occurrence patterns could be studied. In the later analysis, no new phenotypic data were used to find candidate immune exposures; instead, reliance was placed on TCR beta sequences and their occurrence across donors. An earlier analysis of about 620 of the donors applied high-throughput TCR beta sequencing to assess whether each TCR beta V gene segment acted as functional or pseudogenic. Donor age, sex, ethnicity and CMV serostatus were compiled alongside the repertoire data. A later genetic analysis took genome-wide SNP genotypes for 398 of the 666 donors and used that subset as a discovery cohort. All discovery cohort repertoires had been generated using a single sequencing platform. Both class I and class II loci were covered by HLA typing, at four-digit resolution. The number of typed donors differed by locus: 629-630 for A, B, C, DRB1 and DQB1; 500 to 550 for DQA1; roughly 600 for DPA1; and about 470 for DPB1. Roughly 5 DR-DQ haplotypes were handled as single units for association and clustering, since linkage in the cohort was strong. Across some 400 genotyped donors of the cohort, an average of roughly 200,000 unique TCR beta nucleotide sequences per donor were sequenced, and approximately 19% of those sequences were non-productive. What the authors observed across the whole study: HLA typing was unavailable for some donors at each locus, so association tests used only the typed subset. Strong co-occurrence of HLA alleles, especially DR and DQ, made assigning TCR associations to individual alleles difficult. Correlated functional status among segregating V segments might reflect linkage disequilibrium, but an unknown experimental factor could not be ruled out. A later analysis found that HLA-associated TCR beta chains were more clonally expanded and had lower generation probabilities than equally common non-associated chains. A total of 150 or so TCR beta chains were listed by the study as associated with cytomegalovirus. In both the original and validation cohorts, the classifier was reported to diagnose cytomegalovirus status with high specificity and sensitivity. Several of the top co-occurrence clusters appeared to be linked to parvovirus B19, influenza, CMV and Epstein-Barr virus, according to a later analysis. The presence/absence analyses assumed that sequencing depth was roughly uniform across donors, and that assumption may not be true. In a later analysis, most CMV-associated TCR beta chains were found to appear HLA-restricted, with HLA associations seemingly driven largely by CMV exposure. In a later genetic analysis, fewer N-insertions in productive TCRs were reported among donors in an Asian-associated ancestry cluster than the approximately 710-donor mean. The authors suggested that the approach could potentially be extended to other disease states and immunological phenotypes. The earlier analysis of 587 of the donors excluded fewer than 20 rarely observed V segments, including chromosome 9 orphons, because counts were too low. A further reported finding was that TCR beta sequences accurately predicted the HLA-A and HLA-B alleles for most subjects in the first cohort. In a later genetic analysis, a missense DCLRE1C variant was associated with V-gene and J-gene trimming of TCR beta chains, and the association was replicated in an independent cohort. In a later analysis, over 15,000 TCR beta sequences were associated with specific HLA alleles at a false discovery rate of 0.05. A cluster of highly shared sequence variants was judged likely to represent a technical artifact of the sequencing pipeline. A later analysis found that TCR association rates varied across HLA loci, with DRB1 alleles showing the most associated TCRs and HLA-C alleles the fewest. Some IMGT-functional V segments, including TRBV6-2 and TRBV6-3, could not be told apart with the 87-base-pair reads, so those segments were excluded. Most TCR sequences were observed very rarely across donors, whereas some public TCRs were present in many individuals. In an earlier analysis of approximately 600 of the donors, most TCR beta V segments were observed in productive rearrangements about 90% or about 30% of the time, broadly matching IMGT annotations. In vitro tests confirmed that a few of the cytomegalovirus-associated TCR beta chains recognize cytomegalovirus antigens. This cohort had only TCR beta chains sequenced, and the lack of alpha or paired-chain data limited which features could be detected. For the cohort, immune exposure information was limited to CMV serostatus.

This sequence was found in a woman aged 55-69 years in good health and CMV-seropositive. The chain is encoded by TRBV19 joined to TRBJ2-2, with TRBD2 perhaps the D gene, on 6 matching bases. The sequenced sample was PBMCs. The nucleotides read TGTGCCAGTAGTATACTAGCGAACACATACGGGGAGCTGTTTTTT. This codes for CASSILANTYGELFF.